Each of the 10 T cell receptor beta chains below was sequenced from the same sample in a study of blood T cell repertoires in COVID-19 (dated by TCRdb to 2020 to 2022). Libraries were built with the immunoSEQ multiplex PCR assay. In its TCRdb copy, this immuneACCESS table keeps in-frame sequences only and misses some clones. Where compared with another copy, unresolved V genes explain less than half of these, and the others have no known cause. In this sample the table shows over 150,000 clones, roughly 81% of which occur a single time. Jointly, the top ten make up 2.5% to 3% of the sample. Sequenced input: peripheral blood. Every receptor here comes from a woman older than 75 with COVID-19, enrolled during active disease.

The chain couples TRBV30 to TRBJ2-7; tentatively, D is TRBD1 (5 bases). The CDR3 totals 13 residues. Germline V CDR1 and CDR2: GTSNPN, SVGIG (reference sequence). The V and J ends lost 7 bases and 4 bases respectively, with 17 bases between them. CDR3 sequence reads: CAFRTSNLYEQYF. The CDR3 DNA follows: TGTGCCTTTCGGACATCTAACTTATACGAGCAGTACTTC.

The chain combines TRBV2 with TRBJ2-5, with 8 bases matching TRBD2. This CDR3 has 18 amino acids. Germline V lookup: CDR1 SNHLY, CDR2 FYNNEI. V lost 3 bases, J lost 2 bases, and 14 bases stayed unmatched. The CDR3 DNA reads TGTGCCAGCAGTGAGGTGGTAAGGGGCGGGAGGATGCAAGAGACCCAGTACTTC. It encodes CASSEVVRGGRMQETQYF.

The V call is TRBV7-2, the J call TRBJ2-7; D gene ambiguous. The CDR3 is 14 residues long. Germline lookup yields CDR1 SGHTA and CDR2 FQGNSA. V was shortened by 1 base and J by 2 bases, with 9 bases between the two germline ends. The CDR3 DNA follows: TGTGCCAGCAGCTTAGGCGGCCCTCCCTACGAGCAGTACTTC. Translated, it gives CASSLGGPPYEQYF.

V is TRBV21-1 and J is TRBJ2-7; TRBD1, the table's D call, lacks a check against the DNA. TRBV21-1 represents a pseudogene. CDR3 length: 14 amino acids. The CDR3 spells CASSERTASYEQYF. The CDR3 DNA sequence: TGTGCCAGCAGCGAAAGGACAGCTTCCTACGAGCAGTACTTC.

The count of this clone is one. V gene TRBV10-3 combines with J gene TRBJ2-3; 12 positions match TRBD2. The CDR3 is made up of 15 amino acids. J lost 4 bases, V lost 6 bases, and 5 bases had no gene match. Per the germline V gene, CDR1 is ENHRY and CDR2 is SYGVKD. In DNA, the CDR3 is TGTGCCATCAGCGTCTCTAGCGGGGGGGCAGATACGCAGTATTTT. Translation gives CAISVSSGGADTQYF.

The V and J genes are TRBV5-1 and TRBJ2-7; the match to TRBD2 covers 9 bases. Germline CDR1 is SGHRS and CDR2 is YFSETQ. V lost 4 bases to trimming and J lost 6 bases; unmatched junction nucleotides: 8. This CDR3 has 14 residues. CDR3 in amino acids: CASSTGLAGREQYF. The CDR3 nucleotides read TGCGCCAGCAGCACGGGACTAGCAGGTCGCGAGCAGTACTTC.

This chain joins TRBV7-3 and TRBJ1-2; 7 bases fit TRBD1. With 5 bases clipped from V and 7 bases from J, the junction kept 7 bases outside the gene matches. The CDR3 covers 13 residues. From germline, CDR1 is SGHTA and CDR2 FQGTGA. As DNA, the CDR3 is TGTGCCAGCAGCCCCGACAGGGCAGCTGGCTACACCTTC. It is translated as CASSPDRAAGYTF.

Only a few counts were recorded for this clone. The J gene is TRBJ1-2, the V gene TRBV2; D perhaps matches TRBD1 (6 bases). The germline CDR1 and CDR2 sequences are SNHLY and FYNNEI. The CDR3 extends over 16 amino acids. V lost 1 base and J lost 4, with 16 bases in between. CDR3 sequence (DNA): TGTGCCAGCAGTGAAGATCGACAGGTGGAGATCTATGGCTACACCTTC. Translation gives CASSEDRQVEIYGYTF.

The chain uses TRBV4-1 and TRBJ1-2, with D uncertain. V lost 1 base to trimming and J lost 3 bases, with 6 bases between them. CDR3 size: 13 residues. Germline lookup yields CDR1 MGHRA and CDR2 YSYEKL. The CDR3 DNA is TGCGCCAGCAGCCAAGGGCAGGACTATGGCTACACCTTC. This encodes CASSQGQDYGYTF.

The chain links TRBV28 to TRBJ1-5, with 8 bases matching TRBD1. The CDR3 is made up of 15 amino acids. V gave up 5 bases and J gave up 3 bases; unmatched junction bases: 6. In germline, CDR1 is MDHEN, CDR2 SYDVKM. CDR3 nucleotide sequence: TGTGCCAGCAGTCGGGACAGGAGAATCAATCAGCCCCAGCATTTT. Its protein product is CASSRDRRINQPQHF. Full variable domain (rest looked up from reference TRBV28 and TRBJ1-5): DVKVTQSSRYLVKRTGEKVFLECVQDMDHENMFWYRQDPGLGLRLIYFSYDVKMKEKGDIPEGYSVSREKKERFSLILESASTNQTSMYLCASSRDRRINQPQHFGDGTRLSIL.